This T cell receptor (beta chain) stems from a study of T cells in Graves' hyperthyroidism and ophthalmopathy (dated by TCRdb to the late 2010s). About the investigation overall: Peripheral blood was sampled at the time of initial diagnosis, prior to any treatment. To identify distinguishing TCR V-J signatures, a discovery cohort of about 100 patients was used, comprising 40 to 45 with Graves' ophthalmopathy and around 57 with stable Graves' hyperthyroidism. An independent validation cohort of under 20 hyperthyroidism patients and 15 or so patients who later progressed to ophthalmopathy tested prospective prediction of ophthalmopathy. For training and testing, the 80 to 100 patients in the discovery cohort were randomly divided in a 7:3 ratio. The study also compared thyroid tissue and blood T-cell repertoires from several Graves' hyperthyroidism patients. Following sampling, methimazole starting at 30 mg daily was given to hyperthyroidism patients, and high-dose intravenous methylprednisolone was given to ophthalmopathy patients. According to the paper, TCR Vbeta CDR3 sequencing was carried out on around 140 peripheral blood samples, which came from fewer than 50 ophthalmopathy, around 74 hyperthyroidism and roughly 17 progressor patients. The full study reports these points: Blood samples also contained most of the expanded thyroid clonotypes (frequency above 0.001), which suggests that blood repertoires may reflect thyroid immune responses. Sample size was not statistically predetermined, and blinding of investigators to group allocation was not performed. Ophthalmopathy was separated from stable hyperthyroidism by a 13 V-J signature model, with 85% to 90% sensitivity and roughly 81% specificity obtained in cross-validation and 80%/75% obtained in testing. In validation, the model predicted progression to ophthalmopathy with just under 71% sensitivity and 72.22% specificity, a median of around six months before onset.

There are 13 amino acids in the CDR3, from cysteine to phenylalanine inclusive. CDR3 DNA only is kept here, 39 bases in frame from base 1. The V and J ends are trimmed by 3 bases and 6 bases, leaving 11 bases between them. Reading the germline V gene gives CDR1 SNHLY and CDR2 FYNNEI. This clonotype was picked up many times. Its antigen is not yet known. No much larger clone exists at a distance of one base, and base qualities are not known. A patient counted as having stable Graves' hyperthyroidism if no progression to ophthalmopathy occurred over 18 months of follow-up. The hyperthyroidism patients were between 18 and 65 years old and newly diagnosed, with a disease duration of less than 2 months. The study excluded patients with uncontrolled infections, other autoimmune diseases, pregnancy or lactation. Clinical symptoms, serum thyroxine and TRAb, thyroid ultrasound, and orbital computed tomography formed the basis for the diagnoses. PBMCs were isolated from 10 ml of fresh peripheral blood by Ficoll-Paque density gradient centrifugation. Total RNA was extracted using Trizol reagent, and RNA quality was assessed on an Agilent 2100 Bioanalyzer.

TCR beta CDR3 regions were amplified from RNA transcripts. A first-round RT-PCR of the TCR CDR3 used the HTBI primer set with the Qiagen OneStep RT-PCR kit. Libraries were constructed in a second round of multiplex PCR, after which size selection and purification were carried out. Paired-end sequencing of the libraries was performed with 100 bp reads on an Illumina HiSeq2000. The paper's data handling went like this. SOAPnuke was used to process the raw data, throwing out any read that contained adapters or uncalled bases, had a mean Phred below 15, or lacked an exact constant-primer or identifier match. High-quality paired reads were merged using COPE v1.2.5, and each unique nucleotide sequence was defined as a clonotype. MiTCR v1.1 was used to align clonotypes to the IMGT TRBV, TRBD and TRBJ reference segments. The analysis included only V-J combinations with a frequency above 0.0001, which together covered roughly 99% of the repertoires. The TCS score was defined as the ratio of F50 (clonal expansion) to E x V (chaos), calculated using BLOSUM62-based TCRdist between CDR3 peptides within each V-J. Welch's t-statistics and random forest reduced just over 500 V-J features to 13, which were used in a naive Bayes classifier (R e1071). TCRdb reanalyzed the raw reads on its own, using fastp at Q25 for trimming and MiXCR for clone calling, and kept in-frame beta chains. Merged by CDR3 protein, the rows form single entries marked with the most common genes and DNA. It is TCRdb's table, rather than the study itself, that gives the V and J calls and clone size. This sample gives 340,000 or so distinct CDR3 sequences in total; 21% of them show up just once. The ten largest account for around 50% of the sample.

This chain joins TRBV2 to TRBJ1-2; there is no confident call for the D gene. This TCR was recovered from a woman aged 45-60 years with Graves' hyperthyroidism. Sequences were obtained from blood. The CDR3 region: CASSEEAPNGYTF. The bases read TGTGCCAGCAGTGAGGAGGCCCCAAATGGCTACACCTTC.